The sample holds many counts of the clone carrying this T cell receptor beta chain. Its antigen is not identified. TCRdb processed the reads anew with MiXCR; each CDR3 protein has one entry. The repertoire holds approximately 500,000 distinct CDR3 sequences, 26% seen once, with around 14% in the top ten. The sample belongs to a study of T cell repertoires in cytomegalovirus infection. Study overall: TCR beta signatures that were public indicated CMV infection and matching HLA type.

Trimming stripped 7 bases from V and 1 base from J, with 19 bases between. This CDR3 spans 16 amino acids. Germline loops: CDR1 SGHTA, CDR2 FQGNSA. Points from the study as a whole: The ex vivo response was dominated by HLA-C-restricted CMV-specific TCR beta clonotypes. Carriers of CMV and the relevant HLA type were discriminated by public TCR beta frequency.

J is TRBJ1-2 and V is TRBV7-2, with D unclear. Sequenced sample: PBMCs. The receptor's source is a human donor in good health (CMV status not recorded). Some clones in this sample may be carry-over from other donors' samples. This CDR3 reads CASIQDATSYNYGYTF. In nucleotides, the CDR3 is TGTGCCAGCATACAAGACGCAACAAGTTATAACTATGGCTACACCTTC.